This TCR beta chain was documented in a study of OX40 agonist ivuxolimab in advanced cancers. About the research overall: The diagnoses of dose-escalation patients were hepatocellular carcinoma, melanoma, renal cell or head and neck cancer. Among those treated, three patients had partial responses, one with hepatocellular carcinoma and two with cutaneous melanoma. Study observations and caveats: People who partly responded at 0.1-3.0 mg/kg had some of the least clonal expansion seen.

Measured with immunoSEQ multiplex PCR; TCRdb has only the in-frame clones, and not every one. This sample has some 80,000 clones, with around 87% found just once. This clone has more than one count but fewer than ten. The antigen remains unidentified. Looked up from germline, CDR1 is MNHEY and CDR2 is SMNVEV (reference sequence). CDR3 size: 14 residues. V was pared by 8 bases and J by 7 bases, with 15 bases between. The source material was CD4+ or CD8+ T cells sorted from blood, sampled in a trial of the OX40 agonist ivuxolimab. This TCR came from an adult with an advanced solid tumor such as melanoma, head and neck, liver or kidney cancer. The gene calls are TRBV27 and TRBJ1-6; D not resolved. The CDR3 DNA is TGTGCCAGCTCCCCCTGGAGGGAAAATTCACCCCTCCACTTT. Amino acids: CASSPWRENSPLHF.